This T cell receptor beta chain was found in a study of radiotherapy plus CTLA-4 blockade in lung cancer. Across the study: Among patients, approximately 17% showed objective responses, and 25% to 35% had disease control.

This CDR3 is built from 14 residues. The germline V gene has CDR1 SGDLS and CDR2 YYNGEE. Trimming removed 2 bases from V and 5 bases from J; junction bases left unmatched: 3. Measured with immunoSEQ multiplex PCR; TCRdb has only the in-frame clones, and not every one. The table shows around 120,000 clones, with roughly 74% occurring only once. The rearrangement links TRBV9 to TRBJ2-3; TRBD2 matches 9 bases. Sequenced here: peripheral blood, sampled from a patient treated with radiotherapy plus ipilimumab. The sequence was collected from a human donor with non-small cell lung cancer who had a partial response to radiotherapy plus ipilimumab. The CDR3 region is CASSVSGSGDTQYF. The CDR3 DNA sequence: TGTGCCAGCAGCGTTAGCGGGAGCGGAGATACGCAGTATTTT.